This T cell receptor beta chain was captured by sequencing in a study of blood T cell repertoires in COVID-19. Across the whole study: Acute and convalescent COVID-19 specimens originated in the United States, Italy and Spain.

The germline V gene encodes CDR1 SGHDT and CDR2 YYEEEE. The V segment lost 6 bases and the J segment 2 bases; nucleotides outside the gene matches: 16. The CDR3 consists of 18 residues. Original processing notes: For nucleated cells, counts were estimated from reference gene primer amplification. The repertoire was sequenced with immunoSEQ multiplex PCR; TCRdb's copy has only in-frame clones and lacks some. V, J and clone size derive from that table, while D and trimming were established from the DNA sequence. The data hold some 100,000 clones, with approximately 80% observed a single time. This receptor was taken from a woman in her 70s with acute or convalescent COVID-19. The sequencing input was peripheral blood. The rearrangement links TRBV5-6 to TRBJ2-3, with 9 bases that match TRBD2. The CDR3 region has the DNA TGTGCCAGCAACGTGGGGAGCGGGGGGTTCTTTTTCACAGATACGCAGTATTTT. It yields the protein CASNVGSGGFFFTDTQYF. Full variable domain (remainder filled in from reference TRBV5-6 and TRBJ2-3): DAGVTQSPTHLIKTRGQQVTLRCSPKSGHDTVSWYQQALGQGPQFIFQYYEEEERQRGNFPDRFSGHQFPNYSSELNVNALLLGDSALYLCASNVGSGGFFFTDTQYFGPGTRLTVL.